This TCR beta chain was documented in a study of T cells in Graves' hyperthyroidism and ophthalmopathy. This clonotype turned up a few times. Amplification targeted TCR beta CDR3 regions from RNA transcripts. The TCR CDR3 first-round RT-PCR relied on the HTBI primer set. TCRdb re-analysed the multiplex PCR reads in MiXCR, keeping a single row per CDR3 protein. The sample consists of under 350,000 distinct CDR3 sequences, about 21% of them appearing once. Not enrolled were patients with uncontrolled infection, other autoimmune disease, pregnancy or lactation. Trimming removed 0 bases at V and 5 bases at J, with 17 bases between. CDR1 is SGHDN, CDR2 FVKESK, per germline. This CDR3 is 17 amino acids long.

The source material was blood. The chain has TRBV14 and TRBJ1-5, with D possibly being TRBD1 (6 bases). This TCR came from a woman between 45 and 60 years old with Graves' hyperthyroidism. CDR3 DNA sequence: TGTGCCAGCAGCCAAGAGGATTGGGGGCTAGGATATCAGCCCCAGCATTTT. The encoded protein is CASSQEDWGLGYQPQHF.